This passage covers 32 T cell receptor beta chains from one sample sequenced in a study of OX40 agonist ivuxolimab in advanced cancers. Assay used: immunoSEQ multiplex PCR; TCRdb lists only in-frame clones, some missing. The sample contains approximately 45,000 clones, about 95% of which appear only once. The sequencing used CD4+ or CD8+ T cells sorted from blood, collected in a trial of the OX40 agonist ivuxolimab. These receptors were taken from an adult with an advanced solid tumor such as melanoma, head and neck, liver or kidney cancer.

V and J are TRBV7-3 and TRBJ2-2; the match to TRBD2 covers 7 bases. The CDR3 length is 16 residues. The V and J ends lost 5 bases and 1 base, in that order; junction bases with no gene match: 7. CDR1 is SGHTA and CDR2 is FQGTGA in the germline V gene. The CDR3 protein is CASSLPAGVNTGELFF. DNA for the CDR3: TGTGCCAGCAGCCTCCCTGCGGGGGTGAACACCGGGGAGCTGTTTTTT.

The V call is TRBV9, the J call TRBJ2-1, with D hard to call. The germline gives CDR1 SGDLS, CDR2 YYNGEE. This CDR3 has 11 residues. V dropped 3 bases and J dropped 11 bases, with 9 bases sitting between them. The CDR3 DNA sequence: TGTGCCAGCAGCGGGACCTCTAAGCAGTTCTTC. It specifies CASSGTSKQFF.

This sequence joins TRBV7-9 and TRBJ2-4; D remains ambiguous. Germline loops: CDR1 SEHNR, CDR2 FQNEAQ (reference sequence). The CDR3 consists of 15 residues. The V and J ends lost 5 bases and 4 bases respectively, with 15 bases between them. As DNA, the CDR3 is TGTGCCAGCAGCCCCCGCGTGTTGGGTAAAAACATTCAGTACTTC. Translation: CASSPRVLGKNIQYF.

V and J are TRBV9 and TRBJ2-5; the D is unclear. The CDR3 is made up of 14 amino acids. Trimming stripped 4 bases from V and 5 bases from J, with 15 bases between. Germline CDR1 reads SGDLS; CDR2 reads YYNGEE. CDR3 sequence reads: CASSPNGVWETQYF. In DNA, the CDR3 is TGTGCCAGCAGCCCAAATGGGGTTTGGGAGACCCAGTACTTC.

This chain links TRBV28 with TRBJ2-7; 10 bases match TRBD1. J gave up 6 bases and V 2 bases, and 10 bases lay outside the gene matches. The germline V gene has CDR1 MDHEN and CDR2 SYDVKM. This CDR3 has 16 amino acids. The CDR3 sequence is CASSLPRQGALSEQYF. As DNA, the CDR3 is TGTGCCAGCAGTTTACCCCGACAGGGGGCGTTAAGCGAGCAGTACTTC.

The chain carries TRBV12-5 and TRBJ2-1, with D perhaps TRBD1 (6 bases). Trimming stripped 7 bases from V and 10 bases from J, with 29 bases between. The CDR3 has 17 amino acids. Germline V gives CDR1 LGHNT, CDR2 FRNRAP. For the CDR3, the DNA is TGTGCTAGTGCCCCCCGACAGGCCTCCGTATCAGTGTGGGAGCAGTTCTTC. This sequence encodes CASAPRQASVSVWEQFF.

The V and J genes are TRBV30 and TRBJ2-3; 8 bases match TRBD1. V lost 5 bases and J lost 6; bases outside the gene matches: 7. There are 13 residues in the CDR3. Germline values: CDR1 GTSNPN, CDR2 SVGIG (reference sequence). The CDR3 loop reads CAWETWTGDTQYF. CDR3 nucleotides: TGTGCCTGGGAAACCTGGACAGGGGATACGCAGTATTTT.

J is TRBJ1-1 and V is TRBV9; D perhaps matches TRBD1 (6 bases). V was trimmed by 3 bases and J by 1 base, leaving 10 bases between them. The CDR3 is 14 amino acids. Germline V gene data show CDR1 as SGDLS and CDR2 as YYNGEE. The CDR3 DNA reads TGTGCCAGCAGCGCCGCAGGGGAGAACACTGAAGCTTTCTTT. It codes for CASSAAGENTEAFF.

This sequence joins TRBV5-4 and TRBJ1-2, with D perhaps TRBD1 (6 bases). Germline CDR1 is SGHNT and CDR2 is YYREEE (reference sequence). The CDR3 consists of 15 residues. Trimming cost V 2 bases and J 8 bases, with 19 bases left between them. Here the CDR3 DNA reads TGTGCCAGCAGCTTCAAGGGGGGACCTTTGATGGGCTACACCTTC. Its protein product is CASSFKGGPLMGYTF.

The V gene is TRBV2, the J gene TRBJ2-1; D remains ambiguous. CDR1 is SNHLY and CDR2 is FYNNEI in the germline V gene. The CDR3 contains 13 residues. Trimming cost V 1 base and J 5 bases, with 6 bases left between them. As DNA, the CDR3 is TGTGCCAGCAGTGAAGGAATAGACAATGAGCAGTTCTTC. This translates into CASSEGIDNEQFF.

The V and J genes are TRBV5-6 and TRBJ2-5, with D possibly being TRBD2 (5 bases). The CDR3 sequence is 14 residues long. Deletions cut 4 bases from V and 5 bases from J, with 15 bases between. Germline V gives CDR1 SGHDT, CDR2 YYEEEE. The CDR3 nucleotides read TGTGCCAGCAGCCCCACGGCACCGGGGGAGACCCAGTACTTC. It is translated as CASSPTAPGETQYF.

This chain connects TRBV6-5 to TRBJ2-7, with no clear D. Germline values: CDR1 MNHEY, CDR2 SVGAGI. The CDR3 runs 13 residues. Trimming took off 2 bases at V and 6 bases at J, with 11 bases between the two ends. The CDR3 region is CASSYGSRSEQYF. Written as DNA, the CDR3 is TGTGCCAGCAGTTACGGGTCTAGATCCGAGCAGTACTTC.

This clone was seen only a few times. The rearrangement joins TRBV30 to TRBJ2-2; a possible D gene is TRBD1 (6 bases). CDR3 length: 15 residues. The ends were cut back, 3 bases at V and 2 bases at J, with 13 bases in the middle. Looked up from germline, CDR1 is GTSNPN and CDR2 is SVGIG (reference sequence). The CDR3 reads CAWRFRDTNTGELFF. The CDR3 DNA sequence: TGTGCCTGGAGGTTCAGGGACACAAACACCGGGGAGCTGTTTTTT.

The chain is built from TRBV4-3 and TRBJ2-1; the match to TRBD2 covers 10 bases. CDR3 length equals 15 residues. V shed 3 bases and J 7 bases; nucleotides not matched to a gene: 6. Germline V gives CDR1 LGHNA, CDR2 YSLEER. The CDR3 protein is CASSQLAGVTNEQFF. DNA for the CDR3: TGCGCCAGCAGCCAGCTAGCGGGAGTGACGAATGAGCAGTTCTTC.

The CDR3 nucleotides are TGTGCCAGCAGCTTCGAATACACAGATACGCAGTATTTT. This sequence encodes CASSFEYTDTQYF. The chain employs TRBV7-6 and TRBJ2-3; D remains ambiguous. V lost 3 bases and J 2 bases, leaving 6 bases between the germline ends. Germline V CDR1 and CDR2: SGHVS, FNYEAQ. This CDR3 is 13 amino acids long. Full variable domain (remainder filled in from reference TRBV7-6 and TRBJ2-3): GAGVSQSPRYKVTKRGQDVALRCDPISGHVSLYWYRQALGQGPEFLTYFNYEAQQDKSGLPNDRFSAERPEGSISTLTIQRTEQRDSAMYRCASSFEYTDTQYFGPGTRLTVL.

The chain employs TRBV4-2 and TRBJ2-1, with 9 nucleotides matching TRBD2. The germline V gene encodes CDR1 LGHNA and CDR2 YNFKEQ. CDR3 length: 14 amino acids. V lost 3 bases, J lost 9 bases, and 6 bases stayed unmatched. For the CDR3, the DNA is TGTGCCAGCAGCCAGGAGGGACTAGCAGGTGAGCAGTTCTTC. Residues: CASSQEGLAGEQFF.

This clone came up a few times. This sequence joins TRBV19 and TRBJ1-1, with unresolved D. CDR3 length: 13 residues. The germline V gene has CDR1 LNHDA and CDR2 SQIVND (reference sequence). Between the trimmed V and J ends, which lost 1 base and 6 bases, there was a span of 9 bases. CDR3 sequence (DNA): TGTGCCAGTAGTATAGGGGCGGGCCCTGAAGCTTTCTTT. Translation: CASSIGAGPEAFF.

The chain combines TRBV7-9 with TRBJ1-4; tentative D call: TRBD1 (5 bases). Trimming stripped 4 bases from V and 0 bases from J, with 9 bases between. The length of the CDR3 is 15 residues. CDR1 and CDR2 (germline): SEHNR, FQNEAQ (reference sequence). CDR3 bases: TGTGCCAGCAGCTCCCGACAGACAACTAATGAAAAACTGTTTTTT. It specifies CASSSRQTTNEKLFF.

CDR3 sequence (DNA): TGTGCCAGCAGTCCTAACTCCTACGAGCAGTACTTC. This gives the protein CASSPNSYEQYF. The J gene is TRBJ2-7, the V gene TRBV27; D not resolved. Germline V CDR1 and CDR2: MNHEY, SMNVEV (reference sequence). V lost 5 bases, J lost 0 bases, and 5 bases lay in between. The CDR3 runs 12 residues.

This chain uses TRBV29-1 with TRBJ2-1; 8 bases align to TRBD2. This CDR3 contains 15 residues. CDR1 SQVTM and CDR2 ANQGSEA come from the germline V gene. With V trimmed by 5 bases and J by 0 bases, 6 bases remained unmatched. CDR3 nucleotides: TGCAGCGTTTATGGACTAGCAAGCTCCTACAATGAGCAGTTCTTC. Translation gives CSVYGLASSYNEQFF.

This clone was recorded only once. The chain couples TRBV5-3 to TRBJ2-3; 8 positions agree with TRBD2. TRBV5-3 is placed among ORFs of uncertain function. This CDR3 comprises 15 residues. V lost 1 base and J lost 5; bases outside the gene matches: 6. Here the CDR3 DNA reads TGTGCCAGAAGCTTGACAGCGGGAGTTATAGATACGCAGTATTTT. Translating gives CARSLTAGVIDTQYF.

This clone was seen a single time. The chain employs TRBV28 and TRBJ1-2; 8 nucleotides agree with TRBD1. Looked up from germline, CDR1 is MDHEN and CDR2 is SYDVKM. CDR3 length: 15 residues. V was clipped by 6 bases and J by 7 bases; unmatched bases: 13. The CDR3 nucleotides are TGTGCCAGCAGCCCCCCGTTGAACAGGGGGTCTGGCTACACCTTC. It is translated as CASSPPLNRGSGYTF.

The CDR3 sequence is CASSYPSPSNTEAFF. CDR3 nucleotide sequence: TGTGCCAGCAGTTACCCGAGCCCCTCGAACACTGAAGCTTTCTTT. This rearrangement joins TRBV6-6 to TRBJ1-1; D remains unclear. Germline CDR1 MNHNY, CDR2 SVGAGI (reference sequence). The V end lost 2 bases, the J end lost 1 base, and 11 bases lay between the germline ends. The CDR3 runs to 15 residues.

This clone was recorded only once. V gene TRBV11-3 combines with J gene TRBJ2-7; no definite D call. V dropped 4 bases and J dropped 2 bases, with 6 bases sitting between them. CDR3 size: 12 residues. Per germline, CDR1 SGHNT and CDR2 YENEEA. The CDR3 DNA reads as TGTGCCAGCAGCTCCATCCCCTACGAGCAGTACTTC. Translated, it gives CASSSIPYEQYF.

This sequence joins TRBV7-3 and TRBJ2-3; possibly TRBD2 for D (5 bases). The CDR3 is 17 amino acids. Trimming took 6 bases from V and 2 from J, leaving 21 bases between them. CDR1 and CDR2 (germline): SGHTA, FQGTGA. The CDR3 loop is CASSLSLPGSYTDTQYF. DNA for the CDR3: TGTGCCAGCAGTTTATCTCTACCGGGATCTTACACAGATACGCAGTATTTT.

The rearrangement joins TRBV13 to TRBJ2-3; the match to TRBD2 covers 7 bases. J gave up 7 bases and V 5 bases, and 12 bases lay outside the gene matches. This CDR3 is 15 amino acids long. Germline lookup yields CDR1 PRHDT and CDR2 FYEKMQ (reference sequence). CDR3 region: CASSEGTTALNTQYF. The DNA of the CDR3 is TGTGCCAGCAGCGAGGGGACTACCGCCCTCAATACGCAGTATTTT.

CDR3 loop: CASSFFAGGQHEQYF. In DNA, the CDR3 is TGTGCCAGCAGCTTCTTCGCGGGAGGGCAGCACGAGCAGTACTTC. The V and J genes are TRBV5-4 and TRBJ2-7; 9 bases align to TRBD2. Trimming cost V 2 bases and J 5 bases; bases outside gene matches: 8. This CDR3 contains 15 residues. CDR1 is SGHNT, CDR2 YYREEE, per germline (reference sequence).

The CDR3 nucleotides read TGTGCCAGCAGCTCTAGACAGTGGAGCTCCTACAATGAGCAGTTCTTC. As protein: CASSSRQWSSYNEQFF. The chain employs TRBV7-8 and TRBJ2-1; weak D call: TRBD1 (5 bases). V lost 4 bases, J lost 0 bases, and 13 bases lay in between. The CDR3 spans 16 residues. Germline CDR1 SGHVS, CDR2 FQNEAQ.

V gene TRBV9 combines with J gene TRBJ2-2, with 9 bases aligning to TRBD1. Per germline, CDR1 SGDLS and CDR2 YYNGEE. The CDR3 runs to 14 residues. Trimming at V came to 4 bases and at J to 5 bases, leaving 3 bases not matched to a gene. The CDR3, as DNA: TGTGCCAGCAGCATACAGGGGGCGACCGGGGAGCTGTTTTTT. It translates to CASSIQGATGELFF. Drawing the rest from reference TRBV9 and TRBJ2-2, the complete variable domain is DSGVTQTPKHLITATGQRVTLRCSPRSGDLSVYWYQQSLDQGLQFLIQYYNGEERAKGNILERFSAQQFPDLHSELNLSSLELGDSALYFCASSIQGATGELFFGEGSRLTVL.

This clone was seen a single time. The CDR3 DNA sequence: TGTGCCAGCAGCTTGGTGACCGTTGCAACTAATGAAAAACTGTTTTTT. Protein product: CASSLVTVATNEKLFF. V and J are TRBV5-8 and TRBJ1-4, with no clear D. The CDR3 extends over 16 amino acids. The V and J ends lost 0 bases and 0 bases respectively, with 9 bases between them. Germline CDR1 SGHTS, CDR2 YDEGEE.

The gene calls are TRBV4-2 and TRBJ2-7; 9 nucleotides line up with TRBD2. The CDR3 extends over 16 amino acids. Germline CDR1 LGHNA, CDR2 YNFKEQ. J lost 4 bases, V lost 3 bases, and 10 bases had no gene match. CDR3 sequence reads: CASSHLSPSGAYEQYF. The CDR3 DNA reads as TGTGCCAGCAGCCACCTCTCTCCTAGCGGGGCTTACGAGCAGTACTTC.

This rearrangement joins TRBV6-5 to TRBJ2-7; D may be TRBD1 or TRBD2 (6 bases each). Germline loops: CDR1 MNHEY, CDR2 SVGAGI. The CDR3 spans 14 residues. V lost 6 bases, J lost 0 bases, and 12 bases lay in between. For the CDR3, the DNA is TGTGCCAGCAGCCAGGGGACTCGCTCCTACGAGCAGTACTTC. Its translation is CASSQGTRSYEQYF.